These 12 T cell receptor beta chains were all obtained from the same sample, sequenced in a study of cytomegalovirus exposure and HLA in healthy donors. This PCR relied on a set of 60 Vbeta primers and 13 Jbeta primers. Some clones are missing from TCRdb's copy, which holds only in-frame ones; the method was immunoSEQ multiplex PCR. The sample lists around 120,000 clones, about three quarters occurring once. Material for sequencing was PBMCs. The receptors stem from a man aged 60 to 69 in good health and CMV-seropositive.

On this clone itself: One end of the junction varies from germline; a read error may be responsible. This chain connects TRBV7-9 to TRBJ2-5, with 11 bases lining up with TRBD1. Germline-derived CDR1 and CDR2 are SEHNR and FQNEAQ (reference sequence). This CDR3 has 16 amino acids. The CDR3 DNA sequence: TGTGCCAGCAGCCTAGCCGGGACAGGGGGCCAAGAGACCCAGTACTTC. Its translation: CASSLAGTGGQETQYF.

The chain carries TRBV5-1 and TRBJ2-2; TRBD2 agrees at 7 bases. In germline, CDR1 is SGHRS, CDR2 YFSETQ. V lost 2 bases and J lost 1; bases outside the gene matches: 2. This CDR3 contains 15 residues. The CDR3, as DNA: TGCGCCAGCAGCTTACTAGCGAGGAACACCGGGGAGCTGTTTTTT. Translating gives CASSLLARNTGELFF.

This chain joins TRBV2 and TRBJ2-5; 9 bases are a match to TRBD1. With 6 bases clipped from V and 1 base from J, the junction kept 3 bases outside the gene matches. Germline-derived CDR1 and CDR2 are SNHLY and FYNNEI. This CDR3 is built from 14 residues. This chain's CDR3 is CASRWDRAQETQYF. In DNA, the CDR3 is TGTGCCAGCAGGTGGGACAGGGCCCAAGAGACCCAGTACTTC.

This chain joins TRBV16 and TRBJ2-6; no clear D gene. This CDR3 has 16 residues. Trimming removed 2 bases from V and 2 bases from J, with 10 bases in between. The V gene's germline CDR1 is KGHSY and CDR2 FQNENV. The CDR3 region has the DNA TGTGCCAGCAGCCAAATGATAGTAGCTGGGGCCAACGTCCTGACTTTC. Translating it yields CASSQMIVAGANVLTF.

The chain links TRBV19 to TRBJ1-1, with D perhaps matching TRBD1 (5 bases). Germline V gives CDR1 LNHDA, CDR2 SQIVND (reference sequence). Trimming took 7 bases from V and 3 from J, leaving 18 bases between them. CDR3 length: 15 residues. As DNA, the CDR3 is TGTGCCAGTACCCTGGGGCGGTTAGAAGACACTGAAGCTTTCTTT. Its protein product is CASTLGRLEDTEAFF.

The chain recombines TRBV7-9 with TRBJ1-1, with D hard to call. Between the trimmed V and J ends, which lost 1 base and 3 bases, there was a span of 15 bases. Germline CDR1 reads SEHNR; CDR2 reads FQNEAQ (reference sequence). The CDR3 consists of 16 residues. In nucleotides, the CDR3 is TGTGCCAGCAGCTTAGTAGAGAGGCTATCGGACACTGAAGCTTTCTTT. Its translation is CASSLVERLSDTEAFF.

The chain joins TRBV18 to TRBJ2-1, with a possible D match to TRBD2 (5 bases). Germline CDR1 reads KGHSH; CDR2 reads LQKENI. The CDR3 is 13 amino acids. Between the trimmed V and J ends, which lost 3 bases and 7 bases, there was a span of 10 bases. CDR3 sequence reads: CASSPGLFNEQFF. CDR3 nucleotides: TGTGCCAGCTCACCCGGACTGTTTAATGAGCAGTTCTTC.

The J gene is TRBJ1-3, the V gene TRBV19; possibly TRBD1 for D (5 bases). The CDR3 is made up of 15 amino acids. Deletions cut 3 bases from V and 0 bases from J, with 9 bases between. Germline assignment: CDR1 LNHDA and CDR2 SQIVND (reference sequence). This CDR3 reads CASSITGTSGNTIYF. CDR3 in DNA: TGTGCCAGTAGTATCACAGGAACCTCTGGAAACACCATATATTTT.

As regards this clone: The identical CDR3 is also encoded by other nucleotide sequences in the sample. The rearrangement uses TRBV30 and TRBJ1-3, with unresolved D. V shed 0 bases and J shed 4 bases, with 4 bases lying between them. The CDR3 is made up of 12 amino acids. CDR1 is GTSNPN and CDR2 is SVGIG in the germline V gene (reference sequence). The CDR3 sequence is CAWSVGGNTIYF. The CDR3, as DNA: TGTGCCTGGAGTGTCGGGGGAAACACCATATATTTT.

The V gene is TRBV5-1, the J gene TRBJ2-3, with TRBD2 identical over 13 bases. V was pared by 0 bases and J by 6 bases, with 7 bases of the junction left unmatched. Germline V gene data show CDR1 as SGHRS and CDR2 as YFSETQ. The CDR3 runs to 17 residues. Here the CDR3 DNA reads TGCGCCAGCAGCTTGGGACTAGCGGGGGGTCAGGGCGATACGCAGTATTTT. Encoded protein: CASSLGLAGGQGDTQYF.

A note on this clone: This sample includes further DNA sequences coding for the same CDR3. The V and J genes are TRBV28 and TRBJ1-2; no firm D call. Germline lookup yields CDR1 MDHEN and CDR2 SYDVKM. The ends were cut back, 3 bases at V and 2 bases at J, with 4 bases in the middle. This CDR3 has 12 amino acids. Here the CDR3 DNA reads TGTGCCAGCAGTTTTCAAAACTATGGCTACACCTTC. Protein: CASSFQNYGYTF.

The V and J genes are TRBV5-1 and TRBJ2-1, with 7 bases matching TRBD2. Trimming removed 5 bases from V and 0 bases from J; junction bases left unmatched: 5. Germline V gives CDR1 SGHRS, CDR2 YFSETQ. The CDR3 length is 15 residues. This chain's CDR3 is CASSIGGSSYNEQFF. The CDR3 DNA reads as TGCGCCAGCAGTATCGGCGGGAGCTCCTACAATGAGCAGTTCTTC.